This is a list of T cell receptor beta chains from one sample in a study of a mutant IDH1 vaccine in newly diagnosed glioma. The antigens these receptors bind are not known. Libraries were prepared by immunoSEQ multiplex PCR; TCRdb keeps only in-frame clonotypes and omits some of them. The profile shows roughly 52,000 clones, around 80% of them singletons. This specimen was PBMCs, taken from a glioma patient whose treatment included an IDH1 peptide vaccine. These receptors were obtained from a man in his forties with glioma. CDR3s leave out the opening cysteine and the closing phenylalanine or tryptophan. D genes are given only for firm matches. Part of the rows lack a size; the others show once, few, many or a class for expanded clones.

J	V	length	D	size	CDR3
TRBJ1-1	TRBV29-1	13	TRBD1	NA	SVRTGQTANTEAF
TRBJ2-7	TRBV13	12	NA	NA	ASTIRGSSYEQY
TRBJ2-1	TRBV5-1	11	NA	once	ASSLNQYNEQF
TRBJ1-2	TRBV9	16	TRBD1	once	ASSAYIAQGQGAYGYT
TRBJ2-7	TRBV5-1	12	NA	NA	ASGRDFISYEQY
TRBJ2-3	TRBV19	15	TRBD2	NA	ASTDRAWEGITDTQY
TRBJ1-1	TRBV18	13	NA	few	ASSIGNSLDTEAF
TRBJ1-2	TRBV5-1	12	NA	NA	ASSFTDRIYGYT
TRBJ2-1	TRBV6-5	12	NA	NA	ASSYGQGYNEQF
TRBJ1-1	TRBV29-1	11	TRBD1	NA	SAAQGVGTEAF
TRBJ2-5	TRBV7-7	13	TRBD1	NA	ASSSRTGREETQY
TRBJ2-3	TRBV10-2	11	NA	NA	ASSEREGGTQY
TRBJ1-1	TRBV5-1	12	TRBD1	NA	ASSPRTGNTEAF
TRBJ2-1	TRBV10-2	11	NA	NA	ASSEFEGNEQF
TRBJ2-3	TRBV9	14	NA	NA	ASSVGRYPSTDTQY
TRBJ1-1	TRBV29-1	12	TRBD1	NA	SVEDTGGRPEAF
TRBJ2-3	TRBV7-9	13	NA	NA	ASSPTAGGTDTQY
TRBJ2-1	TRBV9	13	TRBD2	NA	ASSVVGGAMDEQF
TRBJ2-7	TRBV10-2	9	NA	NA	ATPPSYEQY
TRBJ2-3	TRBV4-1	13	NA	NA	ASSQDPWGTDTQY
TRBJ1-2	TRBV29-1	10	NA	NA	SVEATYGGYT
TRBJ2-3	TRBV2	13	TRBD2	NA	ASSGLAGVTDTQY
TRBJ2-7	TRBV7-7	14	NA	NA	ASSLATPLQTYEQY
TRBJ2-1	TRBV7-2	13	NA	NA	ASSLQGSSYNEQF
TRBJ2-5	TRBV18	11	NA	few	ASSPGLGETQY
TRBJ2-2	TRBV9	16	TRBD2	few	ASSTRLAGDPNTGELF
TRBJ2-1	TRBV30	13	NA	NA	AWDFGQGPYNEQF
TRBJ2-3	TRBV6-5	12	NA	NA	ASSRESGSDTQY
TRBJ2-3	TRBV6-1	16	TRBD2	NA	ASSEAPGLAGGTDTQY
TRBJ2-1	TRBV23-1	16	NA	NA	ASSQGVLNWTYCNEQF
TRBJ1-1	TRBV7-6	11	NA	NA	ASTRGYNTEAF
TRBJ2-1	TRBV29-1	11	NA	NA	SVTGTVYNEQF
TRBJ2-7	TRBV2	13	TRBD1	NA	ASRLPGQGSYEQY
TRBJ2-7	TRBV13	13	TRBD1	NA	ASTPNPGQGREQY
TRBJ2-2	TRBV2	12	NA	few	ASSEGFLTGELF
TRBJ1-6	TRBV27	13	TRBD1	few	ASSDPPGQNSPLH
TRBJ1-1	TRBV2	12	NA	NA	ASSQILMNTEAF
TRBJ2-7	TRBV6-1	13	NA	NA	ANYPQGIDDHEQY
TRBJ2-3	TRBV2	13	NA	NA	ASRAQTAATTNQY
TRBJ1-4	TRBV27	11	NA	NA	ASRSATNEKLF
TRBJ2-7	TRBV2	8	NA	NA	ASRGLEQY
TRBJ1-1	TRBV27	11	TRBD1	once	ASRIQGATEAF
TRBJ1-6	TRBV2	12	TRBD1	few	ASRAGTGNSPLH
TRBJ1-2	TRBV18	12	TRBD1	NA	ASSPLQGNYGYT
TRBJ1-2	TRBV2	12	NA	NA	ASSEVGGADGYT
TRBJ2-7	TRBV19	11	NA	once	ASSSGPQAKQY